This T cell receptor beta chain comes out of a study of shared clonotypes between healthy human individuals. Repertoires were generated with immunoSEQ multiplex PCR, while TCRdb's copy carries only in-frame clones and drops some. The profile shows roughly 2,500,000 clones, approximately 93% of them singletons. The CDR3 contains 14 residues. Unmatched junction bases numbered 4, after V lost 5 bases and J lost 0 bases. The V gene's germline CDR1 is MDHEN and CDR2 SYDVKM. The chain combines TRBV28 with TRBJ2-7; 7 bases map to TRBD1. The TCR originated in a man between 18 and 29 years old in good health. Some clones in this sample may be carry-over from other donors' samples. The sequenced material came from naive CD4+ T cells from PBMCs. The subset is: CD45RA+ positively selected. The CDR3 sequence: CASSRDRRSYEQYF. The CDR3 DNA sequence: TGTGCCAGCAGTCGGGACAGACGCTCCTACGAGCAGTACTTC.